These 6 T cell receptor beta chains were sequenced from one sample in a study of radiotherapy plus CTLA-4 blockade in lung cancer. The protocol was immunoSEQ multiplex PCR, while the TCRdb copy is restricted to in-frame clones and leaves out a portion. The repertoire has 100,000 or so clones, 82% of them found once; the top ten carry roughly a quarter. The starting material was peripheral blood, obtained from a patient treated with radiotherapy plus ipilimumab. The origin of the receptors is a human donor with non-small cell lung cancer that progressed on radiotherapy plus ipilimumab.

The chain links TRBV30 to TRBJ1-1, with 9 positions matching TRBD1. The germline V gene has CDR1 GTSNPN and CDR2 SVGIG (reference sequence). The CDR3 sequence is 12 residues long. Losses at the gene ends were 3 bases for V and 6 bases for J; bases not matched to a gene: 2. CDR3 nucleotides: TGTGCCTGGAGCGACAGGGGGGCTGAAGCTTTCTTT. This sequence encodes CAWSDRGAEAFF. Combining the CDR3 with reference TRBV30 and TRBJ1-1 gives the whole variable domain SQTIHQWPATLVQPVGSPLSLECTVEGTSNPNLYWYRQAAGRGLQLLFYSVGIGQISSEVPQNLSASRPQDRQFILSSKKLLLSDSGFYLCAWSDRGAEAFFGQGTRLTVV.

This chain connects TRBV18 to TRBJ1-3; tentatively, D is TRBD1 (6 bases). The CDR3 is 15 residues long. The germline gives CDR1 KGHSH, CDR2 LQKENI. V lost 8 bases to trimming and J lost 2 bases, with 16 bases between them. The CDR3 nucleotides read TGTGCCAGCGACGGGGGGGCAGCCGCTGGAAACACCATATATTTT. The encoded protein is CASDGGAAAGNTIYF.

This clone was detected once. The V gene is TRBV2, the J gene TRBJ1-1; D uncertain. The CDR3 totals 15 residues. Trimming took 6 bases from V and 0 from J, leaving 14 bases between them. The germline V gene has CDR1 SNHLY and CDR2 FYNNEI. The CDR3 spells CASRISGSLNTEAFF. The CDR3 DNA follows: TGTGCCAGCAGGATTTCGGGCAGTCTGAACACTGAAGCTTTCTTT. The full variable domain, in which reference TRBV2 and TRBJ1-1 provide the parts outside the CDR3, is EPEVTQTPSHQVTQMGQEVILRCVPISNHLYFYWYRQILGQKVEFLVSFYNNEISEKSEIFDDQFSVERPDGSNFTLKIRSTKLEDSAMYFCASRISGSLNTEAFFGQGTRLTVV.

This chain connects TRBV19 to TRBJ1-1, with 7 positions matching TRBD1. The CDR3 covers 15 residues. J was trimmed by 1 base and V by 3 bases; bases with no gene match: 5. Germline-derived CDR1 and CDR2 are LNHDA and SQIVND (reference sequence). CDR3 DNA sequence: TGTGCCAGTAGTATCCAAGGGACAGAGAACACTGAAGCTTTCTTT. Amino acid sequence: CASSIQGTENTEAFF.

J is TRBJ2-7 and V is TRBV2; TRBD2 might be the D (5 bases). The germline V gene encodes CDR1 SNHLY and CDR2 FYNNEI. CDR3 size: 11 residues. The V gene lost 7 bases and the J gene lost 4 bases, with 8 bases spanning the gap. The CDR3 region is CASTSGYEQYF. The DNA of the CDR3 is TGTGCCAGCACCTCGGGATACGAGCAGTACTTC.

The chain links TRBV10-2 to TRBJ2-4; tentatively, D is TRBD1 (6 bases). The CDR3 loop spans 21 amino acids. Trimming stripped 3 bases from V and 0 bases from J, with 27 bases between. The germline V gene encodes CDR1 WSHSY and CDR2 SAAADI. The chain's CDR3 is CASSEAVSGQQEPLAKNIQYF. The CDR3 nucleotides read TGCGCCAGCAGTGAAGCAGTTTCGGGACAACAAGAACCCCTAGCCAAAAACATTCAGTACTTC.